In this sample, the clone carrying this TCR beta chain turned up once. This table comes from immunoSEQ multiplex PCR, and its TCRdb copy is limited to in-frame clones, with some not included. The table records about 50,000 clones, 85% to 95% of them present only once. The ends lost 8 bases at V and 6 bases at J; junction bases unmatched: 6. Germline assignment: CDR1 MNHEY and CDR2 SVGAGI. This CDR3 comprises 14 residues. The record originates from a study of blood T cell repertoires in COVID-19. Study-level background: Samples came from the United States, Italy and Spain, spanning acute and convalescent COVID-19. Sources were T cells, B-cell-depleted T cells, or PBMCs; the material itself was cDNA or gDNA.

Specimen: peripheral blood. The source is an elderly woman with acute or convalescent COVID-19. The chain joins TRBV6-5 to TRBJ2-1, with 11 bases lining up with TRBD2. CDR3 region: CASRSLAGANEQFF. CDR3 coding DNA: TGTGCCAGCCGTTCACTAGCGGGAGCCAATGAGCAGTTCTTC.